This T cell receptor (beta chain) was profiled in a study of cytomegalovirus exposure and HLA in healthy donors. In the study overall: The same platform as the roughly 630 first-cohort repertoires was used for the 120 validation repertoires, a later analysis reported.

The data were produced by immunoSEQ multiplex PCR, yet TCRdb's version contains in-frame clones alone and is incomplete. Here the sample spans 60,000 to 80,000 clones, 94% being singletons. CDR3 length equals 13 residues. V shed 4 bases and J shed 4 bases, with 10 bases lying between them. CDR1 SNHLY and CDR2 FYNNEI come from the germline V gene. The chain recombines TRBV2 with TRBJ1-2, with D possibly TRBD1 on 6 matching bases. Sequencing was done on a sample of PBMCs. The sequence was obtained from a woman in her late teens or twenties in good health and CMV-seropositive. CDR3 DNA: TGTGCCAGCAGTGTTACAGGGAGCTATGGCTACACCTTC. It yields the protein CASSVTGSYGYTF.